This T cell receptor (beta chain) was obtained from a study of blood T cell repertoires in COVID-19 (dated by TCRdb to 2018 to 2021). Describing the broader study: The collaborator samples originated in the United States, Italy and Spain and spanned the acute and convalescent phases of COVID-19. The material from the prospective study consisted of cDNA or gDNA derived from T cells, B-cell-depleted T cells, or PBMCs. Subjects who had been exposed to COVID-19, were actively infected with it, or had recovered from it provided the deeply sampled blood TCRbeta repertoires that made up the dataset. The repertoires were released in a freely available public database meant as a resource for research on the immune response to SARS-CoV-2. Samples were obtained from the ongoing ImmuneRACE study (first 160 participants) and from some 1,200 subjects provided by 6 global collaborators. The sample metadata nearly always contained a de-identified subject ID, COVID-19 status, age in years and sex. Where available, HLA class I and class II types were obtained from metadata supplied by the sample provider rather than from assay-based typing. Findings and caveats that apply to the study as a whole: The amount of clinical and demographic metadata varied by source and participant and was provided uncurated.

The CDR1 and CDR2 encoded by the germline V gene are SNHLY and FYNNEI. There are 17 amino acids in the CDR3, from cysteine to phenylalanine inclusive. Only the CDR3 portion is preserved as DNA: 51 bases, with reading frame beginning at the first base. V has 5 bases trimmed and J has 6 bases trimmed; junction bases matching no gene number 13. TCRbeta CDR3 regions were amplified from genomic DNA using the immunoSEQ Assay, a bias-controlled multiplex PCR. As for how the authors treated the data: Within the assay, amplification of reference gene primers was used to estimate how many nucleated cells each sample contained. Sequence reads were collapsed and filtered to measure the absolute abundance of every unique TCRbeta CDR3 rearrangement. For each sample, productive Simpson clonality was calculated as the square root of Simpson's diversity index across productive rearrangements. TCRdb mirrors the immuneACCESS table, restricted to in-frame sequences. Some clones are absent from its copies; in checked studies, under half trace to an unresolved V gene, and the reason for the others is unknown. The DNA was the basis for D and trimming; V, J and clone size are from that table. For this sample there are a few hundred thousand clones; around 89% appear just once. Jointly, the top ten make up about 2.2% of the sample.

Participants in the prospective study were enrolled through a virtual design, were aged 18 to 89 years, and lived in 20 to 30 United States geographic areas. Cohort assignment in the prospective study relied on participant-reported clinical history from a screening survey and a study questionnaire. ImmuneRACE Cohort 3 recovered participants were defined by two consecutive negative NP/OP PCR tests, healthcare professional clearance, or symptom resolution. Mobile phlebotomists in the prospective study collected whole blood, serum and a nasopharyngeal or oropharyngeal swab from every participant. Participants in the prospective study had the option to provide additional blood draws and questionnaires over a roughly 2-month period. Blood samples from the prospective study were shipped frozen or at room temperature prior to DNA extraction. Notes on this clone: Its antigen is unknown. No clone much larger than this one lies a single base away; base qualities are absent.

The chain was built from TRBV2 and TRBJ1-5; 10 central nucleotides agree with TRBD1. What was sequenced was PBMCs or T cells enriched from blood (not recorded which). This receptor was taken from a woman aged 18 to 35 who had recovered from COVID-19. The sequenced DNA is TGTGCCAGCAGTACTACCCTGGGACAGGGGAGGTTTCAGCCCCAGCATTTT. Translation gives CASSTTLGQGRFQPQHF.